Listed here is a single T cell receptor (beta chain). Its antigen is not identified. These data come from a study of cytomegalovirus exposure and HLA in healthy donors. Participants comprised healthy donors of bone marrow. Findings and caveats of the study: Presence/absence comparisons presumed near-even sequencing depth among donors. TCR association rates varied by HLA locus in a later analysis, with DRB1 highest and HLA-C lowest.

It was with 60 Vbeta and 13 Jbeta primers that the PCR ran. Sequencing used immunoSEQ multiplex PCR; TCRdb keeps in-frame clones, though not all of them. Among 90,000 to 120,000 clones listed, 70% to 80% were seen once. The TCR sequence derives from a woman between 18 and 29 years old in good health and CMV-seropositive. Specimen: PBMCs.

In nucleotides, the CDR3 is TGCGCCAGCAGCCCGCGGATACAGGGGGCGGATGGCTACACCTTC. It is translated as CASSPRIQGADGYTF. The rearrangement uses TRBV4-1 and TRBJ1-2; 9 nucleotides agree with TRBD1. Unmatched junction bases numbered 9, after V lost 4 bases and J lost 6 bases. CDR3 length: 15 amino acids. Germline assignment: CDR1 MGHRA and CDR2 YSYEKL.